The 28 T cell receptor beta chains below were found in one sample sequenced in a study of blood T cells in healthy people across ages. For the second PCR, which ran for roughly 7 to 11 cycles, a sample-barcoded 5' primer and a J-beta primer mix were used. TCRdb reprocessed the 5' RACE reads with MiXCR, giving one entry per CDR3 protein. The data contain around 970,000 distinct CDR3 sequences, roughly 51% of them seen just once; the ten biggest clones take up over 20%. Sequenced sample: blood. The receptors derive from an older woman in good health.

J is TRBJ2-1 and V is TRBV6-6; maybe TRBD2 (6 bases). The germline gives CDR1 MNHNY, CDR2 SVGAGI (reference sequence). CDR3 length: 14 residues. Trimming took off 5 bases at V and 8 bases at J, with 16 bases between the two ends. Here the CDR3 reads CASSAGTQRHEQFF. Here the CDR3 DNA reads TGTGCCAGCAGTGCGGGGACTCAGCGGCATGAGCAGTTCTTC.

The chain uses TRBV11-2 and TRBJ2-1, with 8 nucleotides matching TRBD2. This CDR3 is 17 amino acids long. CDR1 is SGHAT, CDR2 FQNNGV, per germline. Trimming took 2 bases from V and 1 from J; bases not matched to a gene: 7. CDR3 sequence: CASSLITSGPSYNEQFF. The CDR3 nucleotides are TGTGCCAGCAGCTTAATAACTAGCGGACCTTCCTACAATGAGCAGTTCTTC.

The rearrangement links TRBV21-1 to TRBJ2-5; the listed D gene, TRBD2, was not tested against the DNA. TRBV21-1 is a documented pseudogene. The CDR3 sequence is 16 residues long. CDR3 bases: TGTGCCAGCAGCACCAAACCGGGACTAGCGGGAGGGCGTCAGTACTTC. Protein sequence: CASSTKPGLAGGRQYF.

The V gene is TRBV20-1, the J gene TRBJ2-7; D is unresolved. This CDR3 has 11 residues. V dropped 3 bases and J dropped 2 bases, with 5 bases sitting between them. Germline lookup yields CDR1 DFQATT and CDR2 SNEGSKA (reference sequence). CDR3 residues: CSASPPYEQYF. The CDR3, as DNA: TGCAGTGCTAGCCCACCCTACGAGCAGTACTTC.

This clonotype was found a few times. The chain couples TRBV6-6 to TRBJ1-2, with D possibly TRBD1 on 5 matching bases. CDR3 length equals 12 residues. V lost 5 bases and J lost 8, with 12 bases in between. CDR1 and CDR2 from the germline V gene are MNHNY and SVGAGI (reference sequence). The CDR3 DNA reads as TGTGCCAGCAGTGCAAGGGGTGAGGGCTACACCTTC. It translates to CASSARGEGYTF.

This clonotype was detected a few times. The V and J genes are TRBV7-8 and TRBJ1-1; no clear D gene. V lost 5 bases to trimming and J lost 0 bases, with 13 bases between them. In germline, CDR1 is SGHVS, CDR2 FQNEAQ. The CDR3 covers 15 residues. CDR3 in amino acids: CASSPFGLLNTEAFF. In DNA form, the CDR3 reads TGTGCCAGCAGCCCGTTTGGGCTTCTGAACACTGAAGCTTTCTTT.

The CDR3 sequence is CASSSTSGYEQFF. The CDR3 nucleotides are TGTGCCAGCAGCTCCACTAGCGGCTATGAGCAGTTCTTC. This rearrangement joins TRBV7-2 to TRBJ2-7; 8 nucleotides match TRBD2. Near its end, the DNA agrees better with TRBJ2-1, so the J call may be wrong. This CDR3 has 13 amino acids. Germline CDR1 reads SGHTA; CDR2 reads FQGNSA.

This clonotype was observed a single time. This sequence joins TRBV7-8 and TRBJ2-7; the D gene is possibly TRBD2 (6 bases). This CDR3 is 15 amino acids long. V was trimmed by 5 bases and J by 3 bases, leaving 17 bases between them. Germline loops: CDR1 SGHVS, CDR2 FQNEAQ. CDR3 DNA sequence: TGTGCCAGCAGCATTACGACACTAGCAGACTACGAGCAGTACTTC. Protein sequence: CASSITTLADYEQYF.

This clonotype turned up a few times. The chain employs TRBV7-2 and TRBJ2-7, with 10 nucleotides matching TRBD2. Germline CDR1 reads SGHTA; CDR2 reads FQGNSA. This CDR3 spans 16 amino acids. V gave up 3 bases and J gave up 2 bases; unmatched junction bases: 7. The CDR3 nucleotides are TGTGCCAGCAGCTTTGTGCCTAGCGGGAGCCCCTACGAGCAGTACTTC. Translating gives CASSFVPSGSPYEQYF.

The CDR3 spells CSASPSGGGETQYF. For the CDR3, the DNA is TGCAGTGCTAGCCCTAGCGGCGGGGGAGAGACCCAGTACTTC. V and J are TRBV20-1 and TRBJ2-5, with 7 bases aligning to TRBD2. Germline CDR1 and CDR2: DFQATT and SNEGSKA (reference sequence). V dropped 3 bases and J dropped 4; count of bases not matched to a gene: 8. This CDR3 spans 14 amino acids.

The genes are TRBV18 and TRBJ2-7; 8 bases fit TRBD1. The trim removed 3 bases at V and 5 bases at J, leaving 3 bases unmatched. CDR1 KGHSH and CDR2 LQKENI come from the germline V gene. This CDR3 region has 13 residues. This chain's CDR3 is CASSPGQGDEQYF. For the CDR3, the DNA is TGTGCCAGCTCACCCGGACAGGGAGACGAGCAGTACTTC.

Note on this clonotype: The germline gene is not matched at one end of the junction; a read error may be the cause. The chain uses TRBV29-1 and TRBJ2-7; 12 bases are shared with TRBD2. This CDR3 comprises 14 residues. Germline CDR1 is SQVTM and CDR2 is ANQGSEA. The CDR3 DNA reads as TGCAGCGTCGAAGGACTAGCGGGACGCTACGAGCAGTACTTC. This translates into CSVEGLAGRYEQYF.

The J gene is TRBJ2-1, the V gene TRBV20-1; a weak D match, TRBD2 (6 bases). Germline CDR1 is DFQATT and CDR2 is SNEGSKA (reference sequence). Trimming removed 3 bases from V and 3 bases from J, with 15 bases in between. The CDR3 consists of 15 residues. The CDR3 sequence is CSAREAAGIYNEQFF. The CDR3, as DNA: TGCAGTGCTAGGGAGGCAGCGGGCATCTACAATGAGCAGTTCTTC.

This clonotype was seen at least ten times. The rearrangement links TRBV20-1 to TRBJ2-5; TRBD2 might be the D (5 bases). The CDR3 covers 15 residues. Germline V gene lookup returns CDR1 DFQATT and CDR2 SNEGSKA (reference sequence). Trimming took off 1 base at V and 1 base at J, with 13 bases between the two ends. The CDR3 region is CSARGGRARQETQYF. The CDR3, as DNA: TGCAGTGCTAGAGGTGGGCGGGCCCGCCAAGAGACCCAGTACTTC.

The CDR3 loop is CASSLVPLLASYEQYF. The CDR3 nucleotides are TGTGCCAGCAGCTTAGTCCCTCTCCTTGCCTCCTACGAGCAGTACTTC. The chain uses TRBV7-2 and TRBJ2-7; D ambiguous. Between the trimmed V and J ends, which lost 1 base and 0 bases, there was a span of 13 bases. Germline CDR1 reads SGHTA; CDR2 reads FQGNSA. The CDR3 extends over 16 amino acids.

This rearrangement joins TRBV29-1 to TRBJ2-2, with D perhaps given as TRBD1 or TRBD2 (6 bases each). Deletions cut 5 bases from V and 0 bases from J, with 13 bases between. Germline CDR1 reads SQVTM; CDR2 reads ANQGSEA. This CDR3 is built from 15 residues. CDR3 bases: TGCAGCGTTACGAGGGGGGTGTCGAACACCGGGGAGCTGTTTTTT. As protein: CSVTRGVSNTGELFF.

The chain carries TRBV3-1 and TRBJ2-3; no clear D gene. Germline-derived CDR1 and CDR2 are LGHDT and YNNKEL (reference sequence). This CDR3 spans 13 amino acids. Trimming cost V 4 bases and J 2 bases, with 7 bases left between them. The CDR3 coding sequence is TGTGCCAGCAGCCCCCAGACCACAGATACGCAGTATTTT. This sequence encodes CASSPQTTDTQYF.

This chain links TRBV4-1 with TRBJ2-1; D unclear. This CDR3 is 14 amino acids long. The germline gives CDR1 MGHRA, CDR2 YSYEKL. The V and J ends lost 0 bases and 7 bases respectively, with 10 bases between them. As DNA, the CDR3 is TGCGCCAGCAGCCAAGAGTCGTTAAGGAATGAGCAGTTCTTC. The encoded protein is CASSQESLRNEQFF.

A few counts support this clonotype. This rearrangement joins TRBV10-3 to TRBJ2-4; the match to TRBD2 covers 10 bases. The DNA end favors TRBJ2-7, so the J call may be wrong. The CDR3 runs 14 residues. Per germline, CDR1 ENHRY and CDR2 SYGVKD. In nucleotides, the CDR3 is TGTGCCATCAGGCCGGGACTAGCGAAGGTCGAGCAGTACTTC. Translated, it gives CAIRPGLAKVEQYF.

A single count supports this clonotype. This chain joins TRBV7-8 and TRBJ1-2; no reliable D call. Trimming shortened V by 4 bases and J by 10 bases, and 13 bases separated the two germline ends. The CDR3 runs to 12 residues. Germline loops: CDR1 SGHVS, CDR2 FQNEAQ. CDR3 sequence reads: CASSSNKDLYTF. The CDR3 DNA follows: TGTGCCAGCAGCTCGAACAAGGACCTCTACACCTTC.

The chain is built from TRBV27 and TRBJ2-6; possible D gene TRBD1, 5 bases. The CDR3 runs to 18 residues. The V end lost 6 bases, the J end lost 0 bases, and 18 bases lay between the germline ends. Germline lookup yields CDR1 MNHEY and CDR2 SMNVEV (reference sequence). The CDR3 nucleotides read TGTGCCAGCAGGAGAGACAGCACCCCGTTCTCTGGGGCCAACGTCCTGACTTTC. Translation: CASRRDSTPFSGANVLTF.

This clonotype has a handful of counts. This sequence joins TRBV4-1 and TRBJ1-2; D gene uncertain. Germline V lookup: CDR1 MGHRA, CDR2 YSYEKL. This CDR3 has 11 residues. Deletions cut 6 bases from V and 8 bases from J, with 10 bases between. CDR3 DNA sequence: TGCGCCAGCAGAAATCCCTCAGGCTACACCTTC. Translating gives CASRNPSGYTF.

The CDR3 spells CASSQGGQLRTYEQYF. Written as DNA, the CDR3 is TGTGCCAGCAGCCAAGGGGGGCAATTACGGACCTACGAGCAGTACTTC. The V and J genes are TRBV3-1 and TRBJ2-7; a weak D match, TRBD1 (6 bases). V lost 1 base and J lost 2, with 15 bases in between. This CDR3 has 16 amino acids. The germline CDR1 and CDR2 sequences are LGHDT and YNNKEL (reference sequence).

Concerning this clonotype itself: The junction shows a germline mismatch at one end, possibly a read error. The CDR3 reads CVSSQLGRPWIELFF. The CDR3 DNA sequence: TGTGTCAGCAGCCAGCTAGGGCGCCCTTGGATAGAACTGTTTTTT. The V gene is TRBV3-1, the J gene TRBJ1-4; no firm D call. The CDR3 is made up of 15 amino acids. The germline V gene encodes CDR1 LGHDT and CDR2 YNNKEL (reference sequence). The complete variable domain, with remaining parts taken from reference TRBV3-1 and TRBJ1-4, reads DTAVSQTPKYLVTQMGNDKSIKCEQNLGHDTMYWYKQDSKKFLKIMFSYNNKELIINETVPNRFSPKSPDKAHLNLHINSLELGDSAVYFCVSSQLGRPWIELFFGSGTQLSVL.

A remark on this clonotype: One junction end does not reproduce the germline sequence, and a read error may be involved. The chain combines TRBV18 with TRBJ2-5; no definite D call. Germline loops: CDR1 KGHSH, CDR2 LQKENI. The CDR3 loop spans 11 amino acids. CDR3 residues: CAGSPSETQYF. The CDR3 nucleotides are TGTGCCGGCTCACCGTCAGAGACCCAGTACTTC.

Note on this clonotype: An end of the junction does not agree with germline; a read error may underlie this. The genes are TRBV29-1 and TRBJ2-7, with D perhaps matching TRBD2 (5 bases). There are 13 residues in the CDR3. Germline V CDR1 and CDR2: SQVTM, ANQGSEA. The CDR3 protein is CSVAPTSGYGQYF. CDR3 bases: TGCAGCGTAGCACCGACAAGCGGCTACGGGCAGTACTTC.

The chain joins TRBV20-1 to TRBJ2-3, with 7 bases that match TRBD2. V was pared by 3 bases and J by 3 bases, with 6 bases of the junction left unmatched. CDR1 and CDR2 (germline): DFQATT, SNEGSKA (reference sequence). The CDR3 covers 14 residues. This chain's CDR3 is CSARLSGETDTQYF. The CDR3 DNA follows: TGCAGTGCTAGGCTCAGCGGGGAGACAGATACGCAGTATTTT.

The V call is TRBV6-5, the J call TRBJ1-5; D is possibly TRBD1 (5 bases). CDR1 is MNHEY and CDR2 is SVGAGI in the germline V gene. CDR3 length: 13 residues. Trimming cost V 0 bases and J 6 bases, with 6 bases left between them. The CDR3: CASSYSGVQPQHF. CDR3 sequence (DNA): TGTGCCAGCAGTTACTCGGGGGTTCAGCCCCAGCATTTT.